The 25 T cell receptor beta chains reported below all come from one sample, sequenced in a study of Graves' ophthalmopathy and Graves' hyperthyroidism. RNA transcripts served as template for amplifying TCR beta CDR3 sequences. First-round RT-PCR used HTBI primers; second-round multiplex PCR followed. TCRdb re-called the multiplex PCR reads through MiXCR, storing one row per CDR3 protein. The table records 650,000 to 800,000 distinct CDR3 sequences, about two fifths of them present only once. Sequencing input: peripheral blood. The receptors shown here come from an adult man with Graves' ophthalmopathy.

This clonotype was seen at least ten times. The V and J genes are TRBV12-3 or TRBV12-4 and TRBJ2-5; 7 bases agree with TRBD2. Trimming cost V 4 bases and J 3 bases; bases outside gene matches: 2. The CDR3 consists of 13 residues. As DNA, the CDR3 is TGTGCCAGCAGTTGGACTAGAGAAGAGACCCAGTACTTC. This gives the protein CASSWTREETQYF.

This clonotype was seen a handful of times. CDR3 DNA sequence: TGCAGTGCTAGACAGGGGGATGCAACTAATGAAAAACTGTTTTTT. Its protein product is CSARQGDATNEKLFF. The gene calls are TRBV20-1 and TRBJ1-4, with 7 bases matching TRBD1. The CDR3 runs to 15 residues. Trimming removed 2 bases from V and 0 bases from J; junction bases left unmatched: 3. Germline CDR1 DFQATT, CDR2 SNEGSKA (reference sequence).

This clonotype appeared many times. This chain joins TRBV9 and TRBJ2-5; 8 bases are a match to TRBD2. CDR3 size: 16 residues. Germline CDR1 and CDR2: SGDLS and YYNGEE. V shed 0 bases and J 5 bases; nucleotides not matched to a gene: 9. CDR3 protein: CASSVDPRLATETQYF. The DNA of the CDR3 is TGTGCCAGCAGCGTAGATCCCCGACTAGCGACGGAGACCCAGTACTTC.

This clonotype was counted ten times or more. This chain connects TRBV7-9 to TRBJ2-5; D may be TRBD2 (5 bases). CDR3 length: 15 amino acids. CDR1 is SEHNR and CDR2 is FQNEAQ in the germline V gene (reference sequence). Trimming cost V 5 bases and J 2 bases, with 15 bases left between them. This CDR3 reads CASSQEVGAQETQYF. The CDR3 DNA reads as TGTGCCAGCAGCCAAGAAGTGGGAGCTCAAGAGACCCAGTACTTC.

This clonotype turned up a few times. V is TRBV10-3 and J is TRBJ1-2; possibly TRBD1 for D (6 bases). Trimming left V 9 bases short and J 5 bases short, with 16 bases between. CDR3 length: 13 residues. Germline-derived CDR1 and CDR2 are ENHRY and SYGVKD. In DNA form, the CDR3 reads TGTGCCATACGCCTGACAGGAGGATATGGCTACACCTTC. Protein: CAIRLTGGYGYTF.

Ten or more counts support this clonotype. The rearrangement links TRBV16 to TRBJ1-1, with TRBD1 as a possible D gene (6 bases). V lost 4 bases to trimming and J lost 6 bases, with 15 bases between them. The CDR3 length is 14 residues. The V gene's germline CDR1 is KGHSY and CDR2 FQNENV. For the CDR3, the DNA is TGTGCCAGCAGCCGCGTCACCGGGACATCTGAAGCTTTCTTT. Its translation: CASSRVTGTSEAFF.

This clonotype was picked up many times. The chain carries TRBV19 and TRBJ2-6; 9 nucleotides match TRBD1. Germline CDR1 reads LNHDA; CDR2 reads SQIVND (reference sequence). The length of the CDR3 is 16 residues. The trim removed 6 bases at V and 0 bases at J, leaving 3 bases unmatched. The DNA of the CDR3 is TGTGCCAGTAGCGACAGGGGGAACTCTGGGGCCAACGTCCTGACTTTC. Translating gives CASSDRGNSGANVLTF.

About this clonotype: The junction departs from the called germline gene at one end, perhaps through a read error. CDR3 nucleotide sequence: TGTGCCAGGCTGGACAGGCCCTACGAGCAGCACTTC. It encodes CARLDRPYEQHF. This chain connects TRBV19 to TRBJ2-7; 7 nucleotides agree with TRBD1. The CDR3 is 12 amino acids. Looked up from germline, CDR1 is LNHDA and CDR2 is SQIVND (reference sequence).

Ten or more counts support this clonotype. In DNA, the CDR3 is TGTGCCAGTACATGGCGTAATGAAAAACTGTTTTTT. Amino acids: CASTWRNEKLFF. V is TRBV19 and J is TRBJ1-4; no definite D call. This CDR3 has 12 residues. The germline V and J ends were trimmed by 7 bases and 4 bases, with 7 bases remaining between them. The germline gives CDR1 LNHDA, CDR2 SQIVND (reference sequence). The complete variable domain, with remaining parts taken from reference TRBV19 and TRBJ1-4, reads DGGITQSPKYLFRKEGQNVTLSCEQNLNHDAMYWYRQDPGQGLRLIYYSQIVNDFQKGDIAEGYSVSREKKESFPLTVTSAQKNPTAFYLCASTWRNEKLFFGSGTQLSVL.

This clonotype was counted at least ten times. The chain uses TRBV7-9 and TRBJ1-5; 9 bases agree with TRBD1. CDR1 is SEHNR, CDR2 FQNEAQ, per germline (reference sequence). V shed 5 bases, J shed 6 bases, and the junction held 5 bases outside the gene matches. The CDR3 length is 14 residues. CDR3 amino acids: CASSPGTGLQPQHF. The DNA for the CDR3 is TGTGCCAGCAGCCCCGGGACAGGGCTTCAGCCCCAGCATTTT.

This clonotype was counted at least ten times. The rearrangement joins TRBV5-1 to TRBJ1-2; tentative D call: TRBD1 (6 bases). In germline, CDR1 is SGHRS, CDR2 YFSETQ. Trimming removed 3 bases at V and 4 bases at J, with 19 bases between. CDR3 length: 16 residues. Written as DNA, the CDR3 is TGCGCCAGCAGCTCGGGACAACCGGGCGAGGGCTATGGCTACACCTTC. This codes for CASSSGQPGEGYGYTF.

The chain uses TRBV11-1 and TRBJ1-1; 7 positions match TRBD1. Germline values: CDR1 SGHAT, CDR2 FQDESV (reference sequence). This CDR3 is built from 14 residues. J gave up 4 bases and V 6 bases, and 8 bases lay outside the gene matches. CDR3 region: CASSPSPGGTEAFF. The DNA of the CDR3 is TGTGCCAGCAGTCCAAGTCCAGGGGGCACTGAAGCTTTCTTT.

The chain is built from TRBV9 and TRBJ1-1; the D is unclear. Per the germline V gene, CDR1 is SGDLS and CDR2 is YYNGEE. Trimming cost V 1 base and J 1 base, with 5 bases left between them. The CDR3 has 13 amino acids. CDR3 nucleotides: TGTGCCAGCAGCGTAATCGCGAACACTGAAGCTTTCTTT. This sequence encodes CASSVIANTEAFF.

The CDR3 DNA reads TGTGCCAGCAGGGGCGGATTCTATGGCTACACCTTC. Amino acid sequence: CASRGGFYGYTF. The chain couples TRBV27 to TRBJ1-2; D remains unclear. The CDR3 runs to 12 residues. V lost 6 bases to trimming and J lost 4 bases, with 9 bases between them. CDR1 is MNHEY, CDR2 SMNVEV, per germline (reference sequence).

This clonotype has more than one count but fewer than ten. Germline is not matched at one junction end, which may reflect a read error. The rearrangement uses TRBV5-1 and TRBJ2-7, with D hard to call. The CDR3 sequence is 12 residues long. Per the germline V gene, CDR1 is SGHRS and CDR2 is YFSETQ. CDR3 loop: CASSFPPNEQYF. CDR3 in DNA: TGTGCCAGCAGCTTCCCCCCCAACGAGCAGTACTTC.

V gene TRBV29-1 combines with J gene TRBJ2-5, with a possible D match to TRBD1 (5 bases). The CDR3 sequence is 13 residues long. V dropped 5 bases and J dropped 9 bases, with 19 bases sitting between them. The V gene's germline CDR1 is SQVTM and CDR2 ANQGSEA. CDR3 in DNA: TGCAGCGTTTTCGACAAGGACAATCAGCCCCAGTACTTC. The encoded protein is CSVFDKDNQPQYF.

This clonotype occurred many times. J is TRBJ2-2 and V is TRBV10-3; perhaps D is TRBD1 or TRBD2 (5 bases each). With 7 bases removed from V and 6 bases from J, the gap between germline ends came to 12 bases. The CDR3 is 13 residues long. Germline values: CDR1 ENHRY, CDR2 SYGVKD. Here the CDR3 reads CAINGQGAGELFF. The DNA of the CDR3 is TGTGCCATCAATGGGCAGGGAGCCGGGGAGCTGTTTTTT.

In this sample, this clonotype turned up a few times. The chain is built from TRBV4-3 and TRBJ1-2; 9 positions match TRBD1. Looked up from germline, CDR1 is LGHNA and CDR2 is YSLEER. CDR3 length equals 16 residues. V was pared by 4 bases and J by 4 bases, with 10 bases of the junction left unmatched. CDR3 amino acids: CASSPEQGAVGYGYTF. DNA of the CDR3: TGCGCCAGCAGCCCGGAACAGGGGGCGGTTGGCTATGGCTACACCTTC.

This clonotype was recorded at least ten times. V gene TRBV29-1 combines with J gene TRBJ1-5; possible D gene TRBD1, 5 bases. Trimming left V 6 bases short and J 1 base short, with 10 bases between. The CDR3 consists of 13 residues. Germline V CDR1 and CDR2: SQVTM, ANQGSEA. The CDR3, as DNA: TGCAGCGTAGGCCGGGACAGCAATCAGCCCCAGCATTTT. Protein sequence: CSVGRDSNQPQHF. The full variable domain, in which reference TRBV29-1 and TRBJ1-5 provide the parts outside the CDR3, is SAVISQKPSRDICQRGTSLTIQCQVDSQVTMMFWYRQQPGQSLTLIATANQGSEATYESGFVIDKFPISRPNLTFSTLTVSNMSPEDSSIYLCSVGRDSNQPQHFGDGTRLSIL.

This clonotype occurred many times. CDR3 sequence (DNA): TGTGCCATCAGTGAGTCGGGGACCGTCAATCAGCCCCAGCATTTT. Translating it yields CAISESGTVNQPQHF. The chain combines TRBV10-3 with TRBJ1-5; D perhaps matches TRBD1 (5 bases). The CDR3 length is 15 residues. V gave up 0 bases and J gave up 3 bases, with 9 bases separating them. The V gene's germline CDR1 is ENHRY and CDR2 SYGVKD.

CDR3 coding DNA: TGTGCCACCAGCAGCGCAACAGGGATACTTCGGACCCAGTACTTC. This codes for CATSSATGILRTQYF. V usage is TRBV15 and J usage is TRBJ2-5; possible D gene TRBD1, 6 bases. This CDR3 region has 15 residues. V was shortened by 3 bases and J by 7 bases, with 18 bases between the two germline ends. Germline V gene lookup returns CDR1 LNHNV and CDR2 YYDKDF (reference sequence).

This clonotype was recorded at least ten times. The chain couples TRBV29-1 to TRBJ2-7, with D perhaps being TRBD1 or TRBD2 (5 bases each). Germline CDR1 and CDR2: SQVTM and ANQGSEA. CDR3 length: 13 residues. The V end lost 4 bases, the J end lost 3 bases, and 13 bases lay between the germline ends. The CDR3 nucleotides are TGCAGCGTTGCGTACGGGACGGACTACGAGCAGTACTTC. Translating gives CSVAYGTDYEQYF.

The chain has TRBV7-9 and TRBJ1-1; 8 bases map to TRBD1. CDR1 is SEHNR, CDR2 FQNEAQ, per germline (reference sequence). There are 15 residues in the CDR3. Trimming took 6 bases from V and 7 from J; bases not matched to a gene: 13. The CDR3 loop is CASRAGAGGSFEAFF. CDR3 coding DNA: TGTGCCAGCAGGGCAGGGGCAGGGGGCTCTTTTGAAGCTTTCTTT. The full variable domain, rest sourced from reference TRBV7-9 and TRBJ1-1, is DTGVSQNPRHKITKRGQNVTFRCDPISEHNRLYWYRQTLGQGPEFLTYFQNEAQLEKSRLLSDRFSAERPKGSFSTLEIQRTEQGDSAMYLCASRAGAGGSFEAFFGQGTRLTVV.

V and J are TRBV10-3 and TRBJ1-2; 8 nucleotides line up with TRBD1. Germline trimming cut 10 bases from V and 4 bases from J; bases unmatched to any gene: 14. Germline V gives CDR1 ENHRY, CDR2 SYGVKD. This CDR3 comprises 15 residues. The CDR3 loop reads CATQGQEGRGYGYTF. In nucleotides, the CDR3 is TGTGCCACCCAGGGACAGGAGGGCAGGGGCTATGGCTACACCTTC.

This clonotype was recorded many times. This rearrangement joins TRBV12-3 or TRBV12-4 to TRBJ2-7; possibly TRBD1 for D (5 bases). CDR3 length equals 13 residues. V was clipped by 6 bases and J by 6 bases, with 15 bases between them. The CDR3 DNA follows: TGTGCCAGCAGGCAAACAGGATTTCTCGAGCAGTACTTC. Translation: CASRQTGFLEQYF.